This T cell receptor beta chain was identified in a study of OX40 agonist ivuxolimab in advanced cancers. Study findings and constraints: Some nonresponders likewise displayed low normalized T-cell clonal expansion.

As to this clone: What it binds is unknown.

Only in-frame clones appear in the TCRdb table, and some are missing; sequencing was by immunoSEQ multiplex PCR. The sample consists of about 77,000 clones, roughly nine tenths of them appearing once. Autoimmune disease history or systemic immunosuppression led to patient exclusion. The sequences come from CD4+ or CD8+ T cells sorted from blood, collected in a trial of the OX40 agonist ivuxolimab. This receptor was obtained from an adult with an advanced solid tumor such as melanoma, head and neck, liver or kidney cancer.

The DNA for the CDR3 is TGCGCCGAGGGACTTAGAGTTGTTAGACTTACCTACGAGCAGTACTTC. Protein sequence: CAEGLRVVRLTYEQYF. The chain recombines TRBV10-2 with TRBJ2-7; maybe TRBD2 (6 bases). The CDR3 covers 16 residues. The V and J ends lost 11 bases and 2 bases respectively, with 25 bases between them. Germline CDR1 is WSHSY and CDR2 is SAAADI.